A few counts support the clone carrying this TCR beta chain. Its antigen is not identified. Extracted RNA was reverse transcribed into cDNA, the sequencing template. TCRdb's table, derived via immunoSEQ multiplex PCR, lists solely in-frame clones and lacks some. The sample lists over 150,000 clones, 63% occurring once. V was pared by 1 base and J by 1 base, with 13 bases between. The CDR3 runs 16 residues. Germline CDR1 is SNHLY and CDR2 is FYNNEI. The data originate from a study of CD8+ T cells in alopecia areata. The study's findings and limits: Scalp repertoires also include resident alphabeta T cells from normal skin.

Researchers took lesional scalp punch biopsies and peripheral blood from people who were alopecia areata patients. The receptor's source is a human donor with alopecia areata. This rearrangement joins TRBV2 to TRBJ2-5, with TRBD1 as a possible D gene (5 bases). Specimen: CD4+ T cells sorted from blood, collected at week 0. The CDR3 DNA reads TGTGCCAGCAGTGAAGGAGTCAGGGATTTCCAAGAGACCCAGTACTTC. As protein: CASSEGVRDFQETQYF. The variable domain in full, completed from reference TRBV2 and TRBJ2-5, reads EPEVTQTPSHQVTQMGQEVILRCVPISNHLYFYWYRQILGQKVEFLVSFYNNEISEKSEIFDDQFSVERPDGSNFTLKIRSTKLEDSAMYFCASSEGVRDFQETQYFGPGTRLLVL.